The rows below give T cell receptor beta chains drawn from one sample of a study of cytomegalovirus exposure and HLA in healthy donors. The assay was immunoSEQ multiplex PCR, and TCRdb's table has in-frame clones only and misses some. The data hold about 120,000 clones, with 65% to 90% observed a single time. Material: PBMCs. The source is a woman between 40 and 55 years old in good health and CMV-seronegative. CDR3s include the opening cysteine and the closing phenylalanine or tryptophan. D genes are given only for firm matches. Clone size is shown for a subset of rows, as once, few, many or a class of expanded clone.

>NA|NA|TRBV30|TRBJ1-2
TGTGCCTGGCATGGGCCGCCAACCTATGGCTACACCTTC
CAWHGPPTYGYTF
>once|NA|TRBV5-1|TRBJ2-2
TGCGCCAGCAGCTTGGGTAGTCCCGGGGAGCTGTTTTTT
CASSLGSPGELFF
>once|NA|TRBV5-1|TRBJ2-1
TGCGCCAGCAGCTCCAATAGCGCGGGCAATGAGCAGTTCTTC
CASSSNSAGNEQFF
>few|NA|TRBV6-1|TRBJ1-2
TGTGCCAGCAGTGAGGAGGGCTATGGCTACACCTTC
CASSEEGYGYTF
>NA|TRBD1|TRBV5-3|TRBJ1-1
TGTGCCAGAAGCTTGGCCTCAGGGGGGAAGAACACTGAAGCTTTCTTT
CARSLASGGKNTEAFF
>once|TRBD1|TRBV30|TRBJ2-1
TGTGCCTGTAGGGGACAGAGGTTATACAATGAGCAGTTCTTC
CACRGQRLYNEQFF
>NA|TRBD2|TRBV27|TRBJ2-3
TGTGCCAGCAGTTTAGGCCTACCAGCGGGAGTGGTAAATACGCAGTATTTT
CASSLGLPAGVVNTQYF
>NA|TRBD1|TRBV19|TRBJ1-2
TGTGCCAGCCACCTAATGGGACAGGGTATGTCGTATGGCTACACCTTC
CASHLMGQGMSYGYTF
>NA|TRBD2|TRBV7-3|TRBJ2-1
TGTGCCAGCAGCTTAACGGTCGATAGCGGGCTCAACAATGAGCAGTTCTTC
CASSLTVDSGLNNEQFF
>NA|TRBD2|TRBV7-8|TRBJ2-1
TGTGCCAGCAGCCCCTTCACTAGCGGGGACGGGGAGCAGTTCTTC
CASSPFTSGDGEQFF
>NA|NA|TRBV7-3|TRBJ2-2
TGTGCCAGCCATTCGGGGAGGACTGGGAACACCGGGGAGCTGTTTTTT
CASHSGRTGNTGELFF
>NA|NA|TRBV25-1|TRBJ1-2
TGTGCCGCGGGGCGCTTGGGCGTCGGCTACACCTTC
CAAGRLGVGYTF
>NA|NA|TRBV18|TRBJ1-6
TGTGCCAGCTCCCCTAAAGAGGGTTCACCCCTCCACTTT
CASSPKEGSPLHF
>NA|TRBD1|TRBV28|TRBJ1-2
TGTGCCAGCAGTTTACGGACAGGGCACTATGGCTACACCTTC
CASSLRTGHYGYTF
>NA|TRBD2|TRBV5-1|TRBJ2-7
TGCGCCAGCAGCGCGGGAGACGGGATCCAGTACTTC
CASSAGDGIQYF
>NA|NA|TRBV4-2|TRBJ2-5
TGTGCCAGCAGCCCTGTCAGCGGGTGGGAGACCCAGTACTTC
CASSPVSGWETQYF
>few|TRBD1|TRBV27|TRBJ2-4
TGTGCCAGCAGTTTAATCGGGACAGGAGGCCCAAACATTCAGTACTTC
CASSLIGTGGPNIQYF
>NA|NA|TRBV6-1|TRBJ1-2
TGTGCCAGCAGTGAAATGGGACACCACTATGGCTACACCTTC
CASSEMGHHYGYTF
>NA|NA|TRBV5-4|TRBJ1-2
TGTGCCAGCAGCTCGACAGCCTCCTATGGCTACACCTTC
CASSSTASYGYTF
>few|NA|TRBV19|TRBJ1-5
TGTGCCAGTAGTAGCCTTTTGGCCTTGAGGGGCAATCAGCCCCAGCATTTT
CASSSLLALRGNQPQHF
>NA|TRBD1|TRBV6-9|TRBJ1-1
TGTGCCAGCAGTTATCGGCAGGGACAGGGTAACACTGAAGCTTTCTTT
CASSYRQGQGNTEAFF
>once|TRBD1|TRBV19|TRBJ2-1
TGTGCCAGTAGTTCCACAGGGGTACCCTACAATGAGCAGTTCTTC
CASSSTGVPYNEQFF
>NA|NA|TRBV5-1|TRBJ1-1
TGCGCCAGCAGCCCTACGCCGGATGACAGGAACACTGAAGCTTTCTTT
CASSPTPDDRNTEAFF
>NA|NA|TRBV7-9|TRBJ2-3
TGTTCCAGCAGCTCCTCCGGCGGGGTCGAAACAGATACGCAGTATTTT
CSSSSSGGVETDTQYF
>NA|TRBD2|TRBV5-1|TRBJ2-3
TGCGCCAGCAGCTTAAGACTAGCGGGGAGCACAGATACGCAGTATTTT
CASSLRLAGSTDTQYF
>NA|NA|TRBV28|TRBJ1-5
TGTGCCAGCAGTTTGATGCGGTCTGGCAATCAGCCCCAGCATTTT
CASSLMRSGNQPQHF
>NA|NA|TRBV19|TRBJ2-1
TGTGCCAGTAGTCTCCGACTATCCTACAATGAGCAGTTCTTC
CASSLRLSYNEQFF
>NA|TRBD2|TRBV5-1|TRBJ2-1
TGCGCCAGCAGCCTCGAAAGCGGGAGGATCCATGAGCAGTTCTTC
CASSLESGRIHEQFF
>NA|TRBD1|TRBV30|TRBJ2-1
TGTGCCTGGAGTGTGGGACAGGGGACAAATGAGCAGTTCTTC
CAWSVGQGTNEQFF
>NA|NA|TRBV7-8|TRBJ1-2
TGTGCCAGCAGCCCTGACAGAGCCTATGGCTACACCTTC
CASSPDRAYGYTF
>NA|TRBD1|TRBV30|TRBJ1-2
TGTGCCTGGAGTGTAGGGACAGGAAACTATGGCTACACCTTC
CAWSVGTGNYGYTF
>NA|TRBD2|TRBV7-2|TRBJ2-1
TGTGCCAGCAGCTATCGCGGGGGCTCCTACAATGAGCAGTTCTTC
CASSYRGGSYNEQFF
>NA|TRBD2|TRBV11-2|TRBJ2-3
TGTGCCAGCAGTAAGACTAGCGGGGCCTTTTCAGATACGCAGTATTTT
CASSKTSGAFSDTQYF
>NA|TRBD2|TRBV6-1|TRBJ2-3
TGTGCCAGCAGTACTCTAGCGGGAGGGGATACGCAGTATTTT
CASSTLAGGDTQYF
>once|TRBD2|TRBV2|TRBJ2-1
TGTGCCAGCGTAGTTCTAGCGGGGTACAATGAGCAGTTCTTC
CASVVLAGYNEQFF
>NA|TRBD1|TRBV6-1|TRBJ1-5
TGTGCCAGCAGTGAACACAGGGGACGACCTTATAGCAATCAGCCCCAGCATTTT
CASSEHRGRPYSNQPQHF
>NA|NA|TRBV5-3|TRBJ2-5
TGTGCCAGAAGCTTGTTATTTAGGTACAGGGTAAAGGGAGTCCAAGAGACCCAGTACTTC
CARSLLFRYRVKGVQETQYF
>NA|NA|TRBV15|TRBJ1-6
TGTGCCACCAGCAGAGATCTAAGTACCTATAATTCACCCCTCCACTTT
CATSRDLSTYNSPLHF
>NA|NA|TRBV28|TRBJ1-1
TGTGCCAGCAGTTTACGTAAGGGGCGCGGAAGCAACACTGAAGCTTTCTTT
CASSLRKGRGSNTEAFF
>NA|TRBD1|TRBV28|TRBJ2-3
TGTGCCAGCAGTCCCTGGGACAGGGGGCGCTTATCAGATACGCAGTATTTT
CASSPWDRGRLSDTQYF
>NA|TRBD1|TRBV19|TRBJ2-3
TGTGCCAGTAACTCAGGGGGCCGGAGCTCAGATACGCAGTATTTT
CASNSGGRSSDTQYF
>NA|TRBD1|TRBV2|TRBJ2-3
TGTGCCAGCAGTGAAGCCGGGCAGGGGGCAGATACGCAGTATTTT
CASSEAGQGADTQYF
>NA|NA|TRBV5-1|TRBJ2-3
TGCGCCAGCAGCCTCGGACTCCGGGAGAGCGGGCGTTTT
CASSLGLRESGRF
>NA|NA|TRBV11-2|TRBJ1-1
TGTGCCAGCAGCTTGGAACCAGGGTACACTGAAGCTTTCTTT
CASSLEPGYTEAFF
>NA|TRBD2|TRBV5-1|TRBJ2-5
TGCGCCAGCAGCCTTAGCGGGGGGCGAGAGACCCAGTACTTC
CASSLSGGRETQYF